This is a list of T cell receptor beta chains from one sample in a study of blood T cells in healthy people across ages. TCRdb independently ran MiXCR on the 5' RACE reads; one entry per CDR3 protein. The sample lists roughly 1,300,000 distinct CDR3 sequences; 59% were seen once. Sample: blood. The source is a man younger than 35 in good health. CDR3s include the opening cysteine and the closing phenylalanine or tryptophan. Each record gives: J gene, V gene, D gene, clone size, CDR3 DNA, CDR3 protein. The D gene is left open where the match is weak. Clone sizes are given selectively: once, few, many, or a class where the clone is expanded.

>TRBJ1-6|TRBV6-5|TRBD1|few
TGTGCCAGCAGAGCGGGACAGGGGGCGAATTCACCCCTCCACTTT
CASRAGQGANSPLHF
>TRBJ2-5|TRBV4-1|NA|once
TGCGCCAGCAGCCTCCCTCCGCGACAGTACTTC
CASSLPPRQYF
>TRBJ2-3|TRBV10-3|NA|NA
TGTGCCATCAGCCGGGACTTCACAGATACGCAGTATTTT
CAISRDFTDTQYF
>TRBJ1-1|TRBV3-1|NA|NA
TGTGCCAGCGGCCCCACGGGCAGGAACACTGAAGCTTTCTTT
CASGPTGRNTEAFF
>TRBJ2-7|TRBV6-2/TRBV6-3|TRBD1|NA
TGTGCCAGCAGTTGGACAGGGGGAGCCTACGAGCAGTACTTC
CASSWTGGAYEQYF
>TRBJ1-1|TRBV7-2|NA|NA
TGTGCCAGCCGAAAGAGACAGGAGGGGGCTGAAGCTTTCTTT
CASRKRQEGAEAFF
>TRBJ1-1|TRBV4-3|NA|once
TGCGCCAGCAGCCTTAACACACAGAACACTGAAGCTTTCTTT
CASSLNTQNTEAFF
>TRBJ2-3|TRBV11-2|TRBD1|NA
TGTGCCAGCAGCTTTGAAGGGACAGGAGGCACAGATACGCAGTATTTT
CASSFEGTGGTDTQYF
>TRBJ1-2|TRBV20-1|NA|NA
TGCAGTGCTAGAGATCCTCAGGAAACTAACTATGGCTACACCTTC
CSARDPQETNYGYTF
>TRBJ2-1|TRBV12-3/TRBV12-4|NA|NA
TGTGCCAGCAGTTATAGGGGTTCCTACGTCGATGAGCAGTTCTTC
CASSYRGSYVDEQFF
>TRBJ2-5|TRBV4-3|NA|NA
TGCGCCAGCAGCCAAGGATTGAGGGGTTGGGAGACCCAGTACTTC
CASSQGLRGWETQYF
>TRBJ1-2|TRBV7-9|NA|NA
TGTGCCAGCAGCCACGGGGGGCCGTGGTATGGCTACACCTTC
CASSHGGPWYGYTF
>TRBJ2-7|TRBV7-2|NA|NA
TGTGCCAGCAGCTTAGCGGCCAGGGGAATATGGAACGAGCAGTACTTC
CASSLAARGIWNEQYF
>TRBJ2-7|TRBV12-3/TRBV12-4|NA|few
TGTGCCAGCAGTTTATGGGACTTGGAAACGTACGAGCAGTACTTC
CASSLWDLETYEQYF
>TRBJ2-1|TRBV4-1|TRBD2|NA
TGCGCCAGCAGCCAAGGAGGCGGGGGGTCGGACAATGAGCAGTTCTTC
CASSQGGGGSDNEQFF
>TRBJ1-2|TRBV29-1|NA|NA
TGCAGCGTTGTGGCGACTCGCCCCAACTATGGCTACACCTTC
CSVVATRPNYGYTF
>TRBJ1-1|TRBV29-1|NA|once
TGCAGCGTTGAGTTTATGTACACTGAAGCTTTCTTT
CSVEFMYTEAFF
>TRBJ2-7|TRBV20-1|NA|NA
TGCAGTCCCGGACAGACTCCCTCCTACGAGCAGTACTTC
CSPGQTPSYEQYF
>TRBJ2-5|TRBV24-1|TRBD2|few
TGTGCCACCAGCCCAAGGACTAGCCGGGCGAAAGAGACCCAGTACTTC
CATSPRTSRAKETQYF
>TRBJ2-7|TRBV4-2|NA|NA
TGTACCAGCAGCCAAGTATCAGCTTCCGAGCAGTACTTC
CTSSQVSASEQYF
>TRBJ2-7|TRBV7-6|NA|NA
TGTGCCAGCGGACACCCGGGTCCTGGGAACGAGCAGTACTTC
CASGHPGPGNEQYF
>TRBJ2-7|TRBV25-1|NA|NA
TGTGCCAGTGACAGGGAGGAGGGTTTTGAGCAGTACTTC
CASDREEGFEQYF
>TRBJ1-1|TRBV7-9|NA|once
TGTGCCAGCAGCTTCCTCCCAGGGGTGAGTTTGAGGACTGAAGCTTTCTTT
CASSFLPGVSLRTEAFF
>TRBJ1-1|TRBV29-1|TRBD1|NA
TGCAGCGTTGCGGCAGGGGGCAACACTGAAGCTTTCTTT
CSVAAGGNTEAFF
>TRBJ2-1|TRBV5-1|TRBD2|many
TGCGCCAGCAGCTTGAGTCTAGCGGGCCTCAATGAGCAGTTCTTC
CASSLSLAGLNEQFF
>TRBJ1-2|TRBV11-2|TRBD1|NA
TGTGCCAGCAGCTTAGGGGCAGGGGGAAGCTATGGCTACACCTTC
CASSLGAGGSYGYTF
>TRBJ2-1|TRBV11-2|NA|NA
TGTGCCAGCAGCTCGACTAGTTCAGTTGAGTTCTTC
CASSSTSSVEFF
>TRBJ2-3|TRBV29-1|NA|NA
TGCAGCATTGCCACAGGAGGAGGGGATACGCAGTATTTT
CSIATGGGDTQYF
>TRBJ2-6|TRBV12-3/TRBV12-4|NA|once
TGTGCCAGCAGTTTACAAGGTTACAGGGCTGGGGCCAACGTCCTGACTTTC
CASSLQGYRAGANVLTF
>TRBJ2-5|TRBV6-1|NA|once
TGTGCCGGCAGTGAGCCGACAGAATACCAAGAGACCCAGTACTTC
CAGSEPTEYQETQYF
>TRBJ2-4|TRBV4-2|NA|NA
TGTGCCAGCAGCCAAGATCCATATGTGGGGGGGCCTTTACTTCTACTCGACATTCAGTACTTC
CASSQDPYVGGPLLLLDIQYF
>TRBJ2-7|TRBV10-3|TRBD2|few
TGTGCCATCCGGGCTAGCGGAACCTACGAGCAGTACTTC
CAIRASGTYEQYF
>TRBJ1-4|TRBV5-5|NA|NA
TGTGCCAGCAACCCGGGGACAACTAATGAAAAACTGTTTTTT
CASNPGTTNEKLFF
>TRBJ2-1|TRBV20-1|TRBD2|NA
TGCAGTGCTATAGACGGGACTAGCGGGAGTAATGAGCAGTTCTTC
CSAIDGTSGSNEQFF
>TRBJ2-7|TRBV27|NA|NA
TGTGCCAGCAGTCCACCTCCGTGGCAGGGCTTAACCTACGAGCAGTACTTC
CASSPPPWQGLTYEQYF
>TRBJ2-3|TRBV12-3/TRBV12-4|NA|NA
TGTGCCAGCAGCCCTAAGGTCTTCCTCACAGATACGCAGTATTTT
CASSPKVFLTDTQYF
>TRBJ2-7|TRBV5-1|NA|NA
TGCGCCAGCATGAAGTACAGTGGAAACTCCTACGAGCAGTACTTC
CASMKYSGNSYEQYF
>TRBJ2-5|TRBV27|TRBD1|once
TGTGCCAGCAGTTTCGACAGGGAAAAGCAGTACTTC
CASSFDREKQYF
>TRBJ2-7|TRBV2|TRBD1|NA
TGTGCCAGCAGTGAATGGGGACAGGCCATCTACGAGCAGTACTTC
CASSEWGQAIYEQYF
>TRBJ2-7|TRBV4-1|TRBD1|few
TGCGCCAGCAGACACAGACAGGGCCCCTACGAGCAGTACTTC
CASRHRQGPYEQYF
>TRBJ1-3|TRBV15|NA|NA
TGTGCCACCAGCAGAGATCTGGCAACTGGAAACACCATATATTTT
CATSRDLATGNTIYF
>TRBJ2-7|TRBV20-1|TRBD2|NA
TGCAGTGCTAGAGAGGTTCGCTTGCGGGGGTCGAGAAGGTCCTACGAGCAGTACTTC
CSAREVRLRGSRRSYEQYF
>TRBJ2-5|TRBV5-1|NA|NA
TGCGCCACCAGGAATATTCCGCAAGAGACCCAGTACTTC
CATRNIPQETQYF
>TRBJ2-1|TRBV11-2|NA|NA
TGTGCCAGCAGCATTGACCCCGGGCACAATGAGCAGTTCTTC
CASSIDPGHNEQFF
>TRBJ2-1|TRBV28|NA|NA
TGTGCCAGCAGTTTCACACAGGGAGAGGGCTACAATGAGCAGTTCTTC
CASSFTQGEGYNEQFF
>TRBJ1-2|TRBV6-2/TRBV6-3|TRBD1|NA
TGTGCCAGCACTTACCGGGACAGGGGCTTTGACGGCTACACCTTC
CASTYRDRGFDGYTF
>TRBJ2-3|TRBV24-1|NA|few
TGTGCCACCAGTGATTTTGCCGGTCCTAGCACAGATACGCAGTATTTT
CATSDFAGPSTDTQYF
>TRBJ2-1|TRBV20-1|TRBD1|few
TGCAGTGCTAGTCTCGGACCAGGGGGCTACAATGAGCAGTTCTTC
CSASLGPGGYNEQFF